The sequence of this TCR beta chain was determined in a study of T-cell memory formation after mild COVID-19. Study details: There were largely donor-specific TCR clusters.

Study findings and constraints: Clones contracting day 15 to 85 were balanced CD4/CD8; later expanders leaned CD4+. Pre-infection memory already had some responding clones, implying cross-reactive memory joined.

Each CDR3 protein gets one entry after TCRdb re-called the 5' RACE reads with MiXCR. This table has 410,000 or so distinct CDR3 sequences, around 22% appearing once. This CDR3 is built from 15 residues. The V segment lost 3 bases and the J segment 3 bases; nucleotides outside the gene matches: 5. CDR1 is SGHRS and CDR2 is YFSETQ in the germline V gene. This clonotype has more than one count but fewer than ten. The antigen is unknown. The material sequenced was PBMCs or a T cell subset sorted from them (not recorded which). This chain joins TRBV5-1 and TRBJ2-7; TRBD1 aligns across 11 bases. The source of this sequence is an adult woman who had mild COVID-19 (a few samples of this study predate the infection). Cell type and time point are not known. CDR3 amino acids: CASSSGQGAFYEQYF. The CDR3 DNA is TGCGCCAGCAGCTCCGGACAGGGGGCTTTCTACGAGCAGTACTTC.